The 5 T cell receptor beta chains below come from one sample, sequenced in a study of blood T cell repertoires in COVID-19. The assay was immunoSEQ multiplex PCR, and TCRdb's table has in-frame clones only and misses some. The sample carries roughly 200,000 clones, roughly 87% recorded once. The sequenced material came from PBMCs or T cells enriched from blood (not recorded which). These receptor sequences come from a man aged 30-40 years in a cohort exposed to, infected with or recovered from COVID-19 (not recorded which).

The rearrangement links TRBV14 to TRBJ2-1, with TRBD1 matching 9 bases. The CDR3 is 16 residues long. V shed 0 bases and J 3 bases; nucleotides not matched to a gene: 3. The germline V gene has CDR1 SGHDN and CDR2 FVKESK. CDR3 region: CASSQDLGQGYNEQFF. DNA of the CDR3: TGTGCCAGCAGCCAAGATCTGGGACAGGGCTACAATGAGCAGTTCTTC. Filled out from reference TRBV14 and TRBJ2-1, the complete variable domain reads EAGVTQFPSHSVIEKGQTVTLRCDPISGHDNLYWYRRVMGKEIKFLLHFVKESKQDESGMPNNRFLAERTGGTYSTLKVQPAELEDSGVYFCASSQDLGQGYNEQFFGPGTRLTVL.

The chain is built from TRBV7-2 and TRBJ2-7, with D hard to call. V was trimmed by 3 bases and J by 5 bases, leaving 23 bases between them. The CDR3 totals 17 residues. Germline V gene data show CDR1 as SGHTA and CDR2 as FQGNSA. The CDR3 DNA follows: TGTGCCAGCAGCTTGAGACTCTCCCCTTTCGGATTGAACGAGCAGTACTTC. Its protein product is CASSLRLSPFGLNEQYF.

The chain recombines TRBV6-2 or TRBV6-3 with TRBJ1-5; no clear D gene. V lost 5 bases, J lost 2 bases, and 16 bases lay in between. CDR1 and CDR2 (germline): MNHEY, SVGEGT. This CDR3 is built from 16 residues. This CDR3 is CASSPHTGLGNQPQHF. CDR3 bases: TGTGCCAGCAGTCCCCATACGGGATTGGGCAATCAGCCCCAGCATTTT.

The genes are TRBV29-1 and TRBJ2-5; 8 bases match TRBD2. The length of the CDR3 is 13 residues. Per the germline V gene, CDR1 is SQVTM and CDR2 is ANQGSEA. The ends lost 3 bases at V and 5 bases at J; junction bases unmatched: 5. CDR3 amino acids: CSVEMGLGETQYF. In DNA form, the CDR3 reads TGCAGCGTTGAGATGGGACTAGGGGAGACCCAGTACTTC.

This chain joins TRBV5-1 and TRBJ1-2; tentative D call: TRBD1 (6 bases). Trimming removed 4 bases from V and 9 bases from J, with 19 bases in between. The CDR3 totals 14 residues. CDR1 SGHRS and CDR2 YFSETQ come from the germline V gene. Here the CDR3 reads CASSLDRPSRSYTF. CDR3 coding DNA: TGCGCCAGCAGCCTGGACAGACCCTCCCGTAGCTACACCTTC.